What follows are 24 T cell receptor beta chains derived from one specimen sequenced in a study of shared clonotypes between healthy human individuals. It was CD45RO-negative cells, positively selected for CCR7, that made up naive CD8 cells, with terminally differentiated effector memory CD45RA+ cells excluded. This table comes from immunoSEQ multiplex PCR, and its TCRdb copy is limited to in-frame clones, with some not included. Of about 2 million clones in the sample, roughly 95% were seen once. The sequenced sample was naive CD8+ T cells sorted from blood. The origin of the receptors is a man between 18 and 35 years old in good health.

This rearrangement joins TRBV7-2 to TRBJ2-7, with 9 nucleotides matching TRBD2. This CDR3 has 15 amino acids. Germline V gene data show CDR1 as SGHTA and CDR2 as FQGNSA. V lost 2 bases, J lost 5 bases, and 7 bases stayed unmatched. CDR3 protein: CASSLLAGLGHEQYF. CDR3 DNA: TGTGCCAGCAGCTTACTAGCGGGGCTGGGTCACGAGCAGTACTTC.

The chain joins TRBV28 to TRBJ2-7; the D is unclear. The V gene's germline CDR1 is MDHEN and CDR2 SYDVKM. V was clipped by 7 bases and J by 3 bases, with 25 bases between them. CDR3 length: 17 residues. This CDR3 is CASTPPGTGRFGYEQYF. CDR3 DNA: TGTGCCAGCACTCCTCCGGGTACCGGTAGATTCGGCTACGAGCAGTACTTC.

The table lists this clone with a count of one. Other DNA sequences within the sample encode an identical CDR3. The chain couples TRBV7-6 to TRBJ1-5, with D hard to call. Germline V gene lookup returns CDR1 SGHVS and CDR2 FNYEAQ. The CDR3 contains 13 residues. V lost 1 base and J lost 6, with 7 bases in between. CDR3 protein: CASSLGVGQPQHF. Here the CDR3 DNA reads TGTGCCAGCAGCTTAGGGGTGGGTCAGCCCCAGCATTTT.

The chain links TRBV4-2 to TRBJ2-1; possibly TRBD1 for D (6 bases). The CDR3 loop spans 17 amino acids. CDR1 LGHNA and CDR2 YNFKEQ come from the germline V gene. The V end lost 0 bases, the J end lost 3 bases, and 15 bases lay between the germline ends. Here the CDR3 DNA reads TGTGCCAGCAGCCAAGATTGGAGACAGGTTCTCTACAATGAGCAGTTCTTC. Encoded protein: CASSQDWRQVLYNEQFF.

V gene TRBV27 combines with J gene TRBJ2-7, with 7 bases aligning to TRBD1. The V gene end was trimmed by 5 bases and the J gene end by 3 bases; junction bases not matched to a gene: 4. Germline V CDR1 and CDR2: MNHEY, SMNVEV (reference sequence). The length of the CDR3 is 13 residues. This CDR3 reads CASSTGVGYEQYF. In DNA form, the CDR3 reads TGTGCCAGCAGTACAGGGGTTGGCTACGAGCAGTACTTC.

The DNA of the CDR3 is TGTGCCAGCAGTGTTCGGGCTGCCTCCTACGAGCAGTACTTC. It yields the protein CASSVRAASYEQYF. V and J are TRBV6-1 and TRBJ2-7; no definite D call. Germline assignment: CDR1 MNHNS and CDR2 SASEGT. V was cut by 4 bases and J by 0 bases, with 10 bases left in between. The CDR3 totals 14 residues.

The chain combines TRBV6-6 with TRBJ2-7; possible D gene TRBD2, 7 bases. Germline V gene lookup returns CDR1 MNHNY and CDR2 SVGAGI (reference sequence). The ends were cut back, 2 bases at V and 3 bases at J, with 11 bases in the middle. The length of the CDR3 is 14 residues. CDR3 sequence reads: CASSYSGTFYEQYF. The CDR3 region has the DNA TGTGCCAGCAGTTACAGCGGGACATTCTACGAGCAGTACTTC.

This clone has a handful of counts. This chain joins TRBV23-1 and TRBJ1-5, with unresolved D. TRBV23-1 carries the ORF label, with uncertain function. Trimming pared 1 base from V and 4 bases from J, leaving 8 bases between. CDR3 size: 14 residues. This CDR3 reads CASSQLGGNQPQHF. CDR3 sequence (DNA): TGCGCCAGCAGTCAATTAGGAGGTAATCAGCCCCAGCATTTT.

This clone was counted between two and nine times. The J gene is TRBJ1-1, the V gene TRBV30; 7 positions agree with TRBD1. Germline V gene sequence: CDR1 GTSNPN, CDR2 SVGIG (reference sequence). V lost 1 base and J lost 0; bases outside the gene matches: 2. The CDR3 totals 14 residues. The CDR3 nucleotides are TGTGCCTGGAGTGAGGGGGCCATGAACACTGAAGCTTTCTTT. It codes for CAWSEGAMNTEAFF. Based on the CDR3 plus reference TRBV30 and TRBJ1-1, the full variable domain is SQTIHQWPATLVQPVGSPLSLECTVEGTSNPNLYWYRQAAGRGLQLLFYSVGIGQISSEVPQNLSASRPQDRQFILSSKKLLLSDSGFYLCAWSEGAMNTEAFFGQGTRLTVV.

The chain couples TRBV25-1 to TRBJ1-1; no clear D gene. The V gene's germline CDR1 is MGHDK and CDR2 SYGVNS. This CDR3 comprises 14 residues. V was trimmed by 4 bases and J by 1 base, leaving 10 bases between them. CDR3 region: CASSGPGGNTEAFF. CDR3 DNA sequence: TGTGCCAGCAGTGGACCGGGCGGGAACACTGAAGCTTTCTTT.

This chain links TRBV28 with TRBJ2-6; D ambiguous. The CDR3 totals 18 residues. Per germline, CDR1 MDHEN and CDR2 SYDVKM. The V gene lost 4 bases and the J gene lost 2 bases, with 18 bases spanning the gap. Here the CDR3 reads CASSSPEIAGPGANVLTF. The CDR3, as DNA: TGTGCCAGCAGTTCCCCGGAGATAGCCGGGCCTGGGGCCAACGTCCTGACTTTC.

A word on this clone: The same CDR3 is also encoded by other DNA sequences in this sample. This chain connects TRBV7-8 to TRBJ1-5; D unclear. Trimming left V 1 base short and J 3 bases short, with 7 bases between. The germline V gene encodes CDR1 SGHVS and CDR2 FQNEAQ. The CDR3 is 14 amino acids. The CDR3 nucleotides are TGTGCCAGCAGCTTAGTAGGGTCCAATCAGCCCCAGCATTTT. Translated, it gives CASSLVGSNQPQHF.

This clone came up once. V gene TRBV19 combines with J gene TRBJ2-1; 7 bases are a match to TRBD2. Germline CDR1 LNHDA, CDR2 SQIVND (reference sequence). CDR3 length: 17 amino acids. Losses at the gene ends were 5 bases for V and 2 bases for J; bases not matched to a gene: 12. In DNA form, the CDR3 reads TGTGCCAGTAGTCCCAGACTAGCTGCTGTGGCCTACAATGAGCAGTTCTTC. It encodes CASSPRLAAVAYNEQFF.

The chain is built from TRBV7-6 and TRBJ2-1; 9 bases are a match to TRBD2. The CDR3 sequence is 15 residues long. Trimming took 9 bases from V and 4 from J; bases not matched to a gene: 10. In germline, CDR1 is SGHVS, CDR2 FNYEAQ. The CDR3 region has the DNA TGTGCCAGTACCTGGACTAGCGAGGCATACAATGAGCAGTTCTTC. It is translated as CASTWTSEAYNEQFF.

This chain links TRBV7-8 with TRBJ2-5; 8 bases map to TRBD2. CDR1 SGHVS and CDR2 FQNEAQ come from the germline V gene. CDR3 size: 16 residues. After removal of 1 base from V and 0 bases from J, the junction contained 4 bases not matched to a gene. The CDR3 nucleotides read TGTGCCAGCAGCTTAGAATTAGCGGGGTACCAAGAGACCCAGTACTTC. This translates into CASSLELAGYQETQYF. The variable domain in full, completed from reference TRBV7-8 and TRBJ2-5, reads GAGVSQSPRYKVAKRGQDVALRCDPISGHVSLFWYQQALGQGPEFLTYFQNEAQLDKSGLPSDRFFAERPEGSVSTLKIQRTQQEDSAVYLCASSLELAGYQETQYFGPGTRLLVL.

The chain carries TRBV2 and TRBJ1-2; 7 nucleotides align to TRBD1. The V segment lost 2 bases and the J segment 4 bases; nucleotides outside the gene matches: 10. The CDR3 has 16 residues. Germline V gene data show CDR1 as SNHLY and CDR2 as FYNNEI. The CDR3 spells CASSENGQGVVYGYTF. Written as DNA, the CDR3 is TGTGCCAGCAGTGAAAACGGTCAGGGGGTGGTCTATGGCTACACCTTC.

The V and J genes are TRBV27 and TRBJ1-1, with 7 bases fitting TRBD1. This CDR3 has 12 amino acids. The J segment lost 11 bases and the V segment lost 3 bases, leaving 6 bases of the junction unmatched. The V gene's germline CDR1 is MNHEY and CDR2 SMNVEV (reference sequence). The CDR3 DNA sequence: TGTGCCAGCAGTTTGAGGGGACAGACCGCTTTCTTT. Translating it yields CASSLRGQTAFF.

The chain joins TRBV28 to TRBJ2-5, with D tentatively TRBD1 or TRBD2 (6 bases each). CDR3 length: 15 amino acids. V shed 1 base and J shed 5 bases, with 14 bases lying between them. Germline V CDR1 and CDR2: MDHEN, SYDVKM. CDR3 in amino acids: CASSLSSGAVETQYF. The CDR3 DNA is TGTGCCAGCAGTTTATCTTCGGGGGCGGTGGAGACCCAGTACTTC. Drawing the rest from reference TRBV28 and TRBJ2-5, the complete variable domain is DVKVTQSSRYLVKRTGEKVFLECVQDMDHENMFWYRQDPGLGLRLIYFSYDVKMKEKGDIPEGYSVSREKKERFSLILESASTNQTSMYLCASSLSSGAVETQYFGPGTRLLVL.

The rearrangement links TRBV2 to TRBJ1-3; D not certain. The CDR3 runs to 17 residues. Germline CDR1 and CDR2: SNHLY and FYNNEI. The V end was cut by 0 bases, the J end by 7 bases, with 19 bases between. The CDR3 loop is CASSEAGISGTRNTIYF. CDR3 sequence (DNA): TGTGCCAGCAGTGAAGCGGGGATTTCAGGAACGAGGAACACCATATATTTT.

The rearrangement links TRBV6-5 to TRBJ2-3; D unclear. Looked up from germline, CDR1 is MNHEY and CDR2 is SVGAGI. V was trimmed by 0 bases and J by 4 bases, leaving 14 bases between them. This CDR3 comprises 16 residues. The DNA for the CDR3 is TGTGCCAGCAGTTACTCGAAACTCCCTTGGGCAGATACGCAGTATTTT. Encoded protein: CASSYSKLPWADTQYF.

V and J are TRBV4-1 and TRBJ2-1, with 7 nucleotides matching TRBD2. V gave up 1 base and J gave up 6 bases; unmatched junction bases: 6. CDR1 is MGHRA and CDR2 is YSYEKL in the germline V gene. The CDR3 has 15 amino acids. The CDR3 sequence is CASSQVGGSVNEQFF. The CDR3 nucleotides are TGCGCCAGCAGCCAAGTCGGCGGGAGTGTCAATGAGCAGTTCTTC.

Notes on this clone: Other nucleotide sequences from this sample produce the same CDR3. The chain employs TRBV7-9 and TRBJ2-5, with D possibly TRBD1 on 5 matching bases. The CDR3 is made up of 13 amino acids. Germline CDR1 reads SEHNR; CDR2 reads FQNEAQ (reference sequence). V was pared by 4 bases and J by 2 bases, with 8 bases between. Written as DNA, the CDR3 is TGTGCCAGCAGCTCGACAGAGCAAGAGACCCAGTACTTC. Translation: CASSSTEQETQYF.

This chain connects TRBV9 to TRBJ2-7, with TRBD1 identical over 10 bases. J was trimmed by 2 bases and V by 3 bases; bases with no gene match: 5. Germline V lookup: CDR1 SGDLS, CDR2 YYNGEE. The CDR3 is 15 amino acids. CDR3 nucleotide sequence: TGTGCCAGCAGCGGCCCCGGGACAGGGGCCTACGAGCAGTACTTC. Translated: CASSGPGTGAYEQYF.

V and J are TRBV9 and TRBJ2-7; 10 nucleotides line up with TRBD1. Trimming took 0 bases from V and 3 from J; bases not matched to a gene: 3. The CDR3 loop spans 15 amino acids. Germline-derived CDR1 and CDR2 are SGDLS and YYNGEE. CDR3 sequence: CASSVGTGGDYEQYF. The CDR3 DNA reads TGTGCCAGCAGCGTAGGGACAGGGGGAGACTACGAGCAGTACTTC.